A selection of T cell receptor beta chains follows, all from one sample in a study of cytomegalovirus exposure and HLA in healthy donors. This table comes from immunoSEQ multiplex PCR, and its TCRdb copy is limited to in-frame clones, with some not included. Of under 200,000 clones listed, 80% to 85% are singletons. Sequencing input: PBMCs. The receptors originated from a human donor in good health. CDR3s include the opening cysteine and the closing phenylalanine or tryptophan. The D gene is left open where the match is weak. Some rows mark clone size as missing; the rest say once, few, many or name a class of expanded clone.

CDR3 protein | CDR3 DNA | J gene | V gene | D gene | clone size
CASRRTGFYNEQFF | TGTGCCAGCAGAAGGACAGGGTTCTACAATGAGCAGTTCTTC | TRBJ2-1 | TRBV7-9 | TRBD1 | NA
CASSFSSGNINEQYF | TGCGCCAGCAGCTTCTCTAGCGGCAACATCAACGAGCAGTACTTC | TRBJ2-7 | TRBV5-1 | TRBD2 | NA
CSVLSGGVNEQFF | TGCAGCGTATTGAGCGGGGGGGTAAATGAGCAGTTCTTC | TRBJ2-1 | TRBV29-1 | TRBD2 | NA
CSLSGTITDTQYF | TGCAGCCTTAGCGGGACGATCACAGATACGCAGTATTTT | TRBJ2-3 | TRBV29-1 | TRBD2 | NA
CASSGSLAGAPNEQFF | TGCGCCAGCAGCGGTTCACTAGCGGGGGCCCCTAATGAGCAGTTCTTC | TRBJ2-1 | TRBV4-1 | TRBD2 | NA
CASSRIGQGTGNTEAFF | TGCGCCAGCAGCCGGATTGGACAAGGTACTGGGAACACTGAAGCTTTCTTT | TRBJ1-1 | TRBV4-3 | NA | few
CASSLNFRSSYNEQFF | TGTGCCAGCAGCTTAAATTTCCGGAGCTCCTACAATGAGCAGTTCTTC | TRBJ2-1 | TRBV7-3 | NA | NA
CASSPWTGGDNEKLFF | TGTGCCAGCAGCCCCTGGACAGGGGGGGATAATGAAAAACTGTTTTTT | TRBJ1-4 | TRBV14 | TRBD1 | NA
CASSLAGTIYGYTF | TGTGCCAGCAGCTTAGCGGGGACAATCTATGGCTACACCTTC | TRBJ1-2 | TRBV7-9 | NA | NA
CASSRDSLGTEAFF | TGTGCCAGCAGCCGGGACTCGCTTGGCACTGAAGCTTTCTTT | TRBJ1-1 | TRBV7-2 | NA | NA
CASSGLAYNEQFF | TGCGCCAGCAGTGGACTAGCCTACAATGAGCAGTTCTTC | TRBJ2-1 | TRBV4-1 | TRBD2 | NA
CASSDRGGCGYTF | TGTGCCAGCTCGGACAGGGGAGGATGTGGCTACACCTTC | TRBJ1-2 | TRBV19 | TRBD1 | NA
CASSPYRYKNEKLFF | TGTGCCAGTAGTCCATACCGGTATAAGAATGAAAAACTGTTTTTT | TRBJ1-4 | TRBV19 | NA | NA
CASNPIGESSYEQYF | TGCGCCAGCAACCCCATTGGGGAGTCCTCCTACGAGCAGTACTTC | TRBJ2-7 | TRBV5-1 | NA | NA
CASSTAIALRNTEAFF | TGTGCCAGCAGCACAGCCATTGCGCTTAGGAACACTGAAGCTTTCTTT | TRBJ1-1 | TRBV7-8 | NA | NA
CASSLSEQGVQETQYF | TGTGCCAGCAGCTTGTCCGAACAGGGGGTCCAAGAGACCCAGTACTTC | TRBJ2-5 | TRBV5-6 | TRBD1 | NA
CASSLLLSSYEQYF | TGTGCCAGCAGCTTGTTACTAAGCTCCTACGAGCAGTACTTC | TRBJ2-7 | TRBV5-6 | NA | NA
CASSPDRGVYGYTF | TGTGCCAGCAGCCCCGACAGGGGTGTCTATGGCTACACCTTC | TRBJ1-2 | TRBV27 | TRBD1 | NA
CSVRLERPQHF | TGCAGCGTTCGGTTGGAGAGGCCCCAGCATTTT | TRBJ1-5 | TRBV29-1 | NA | NA
CASSLSYPLTGANVLTF | TGTGCCAGCAGCTTAAGTTACCCGCTAACGGGGGCCAACGTCCTGACTTTC | TRBJ2-6 | TRBV7-8 | NA | few
CASSSDFAVNYGYTF | TGCGCCAGCAGCTCGGACTTCGCCGTTAACTATGGCTACACCTTC | TRBJ1-2 | TRBV5-1 | NA | NA
CASSPGTAYGYTF | TGCGCCAGCAGTCCCGGGACAGCCTATGGCTACACCTTC | TRBJ1-2 | TRBV10-1 | TRBD1 | once
CASSGTGNYGYTF | TGTGCCAGCAGTGGGACAGGGAACTATGGCTACACCTTC | TRBJ1-2 | TRBV25-1 | TRBD1 | NA
CASSLTSEAYEQYF | TGTGCCAGCAGCTTGACCTCGGAGGCCTACGAGCAGTACTTC | TRBJ2-7 | TRBV7-9 | NA | NA
CASSEASGGAGEQFF | TGTGCCAGCAGTGAAGCTAGCGGGGGGGCAGGGGAGCAGTTCTTC | TRBJ2-1 | TRBV6-1 | TRBD2 | few
CASSLTAYTDTQYF | TGTGCCAGCAGCTTAACAGCCTACACAGATACGCAGTATTTT | TRBJ2-3 | TRBV7-9 | NA | NA
CASSPGTLGNTEAFF | TGTGCCAGCTCACCTGGGACTTTGGGGAACACTGAAGCTTTCTTT | TRBJ1-1 | TRBV18 | NA | NA
CASSSSGGRTPEQYF | TGCGCCAGCAGCTCAAGCGGGGGGAGAACACCCGAGCAGTACTTC | TRBJ2-7 | TRBV5-1 | TRBD2 | few
CASSLTQGPHEQYF | TGTGCCAGCAGCTTAACCCAGGGGCCCCACGAGCAGTACTTC | TRBJ2-7 | TRBV7-3 | NA | NA
CSASQGGGQFF | TGCAGTGCTAGCCAGGGCGGGGGGCAGTTCTTC | TRBJ2-1 | TRBV20-1 | TRBD2 | NA
CSVQMSSGYTF | TGCAGTGTCCAAATGAGTTCCGGCTACACCTTC | TRBJ1-2 | TRBV20-1 | NA | NA
CASSFPGQGNTIYF | TGTGCCAGCAGCTTCCCGGGACAGGGAAACACCATATATTTT | TRBJ1-3 | TRBV11-3 | TRBD1 | NA
CASSYSGTGVTEAFF | TGTGCCAGCAGTTACTCGGGGACAGGGGTCACTGAAGCTTTCTTT | TRBJ1-1 | TRBV6-5 | TRBD1 | NA
CSVEGRTRDTEAFF | TGCAGCGTTGAAGGCAGGACGAGGGACACTGAAGCTTTCTTT | TRBJ1-1 | TRBV29-1 | NA | NA
CASSRQGARYGYTF | TGTGCCAGTAGTAGACAGGGGGCCAGGTATGGCTACACCTTC | TRBJ1-2 | TRBV19 | TRBD1 | few
CASSVRDSYTDTQYF | TGCGCCAGCAGCGTCCGGGACAGCTACACAGATACGCAGTATTTT | TRBJ2-3 | TRBV5-1 | TRBD1 | NA
CASSQEGQGAYSDTGELFF | TGCGCCAGCAGCCAAGAAGGACAGGGGGCATATTCGGACACCGGGGAGCTGTTTTTT | TRBJ2-2 | TRBV4-3 | TRBD1 | once
CATSRLTAYNEQFF | TGTGCCACCAGCAGACTGACAGCTTACAATGAGCAGTTCTTC | TRBJ2-1 | TRBV15 | NA | NA
CASSQGAETEAFF | TGTGCCAGCTCGCAGGGGGCAGAAACTGAAGCTTTCTTT | TRBJ1-1 | TRBV18 | TRBD1 | NA
CASSSQIDRNTEAFF | TGTGCCAGCAGCTCCCAAATCGACAGGAACACTGAAGCTTTCTTT | TRBJ1-1 | TRBV7-2 | NA | NA
CASSQTGPYGYTF | TGCGCCAGCAGCCAGACAGGTCCCTATGGCTACACCTTC | TRBJ1-2 | TRBV4-1 | NA | NA
CASIPGQGSGEQYF | TGTGCCAGCATTCCCGGACAGGGAAGCGGCGAGCAGTACTTC | TRBJ2-7 | TRBV25-1 | TRBD1 | NA
CASSRDSNNYGYTF | TGTGCCAGCAGCCGGGACAGTAATAACTATGGCTACACCTTC | TRBJ1-2 | TRBV7-9 | TRBD1 | NA
CASRRVPSSYNEQFF | TGTGCCAGTAGGCGGGTCCCGTCCTCCTACAATGAGCAGTTCTTC | TRBJ2-1 | TRBV19 | NA | NA
CASSLRATVNTEAFF | TGCGCCAGCAGCTTGAGAGCGACGGTGAACACTGAAGCTTTCTTT | TRBJ1-1 | TRBV5-1 | NA | NA
CASTGTGNSPLHF | TGTGCCTCCACCGGGACAGGAAATTCACCCCTCCACTTT | TRBJ1-6 | TRBV10-3 | TRBD1 | NA
CASSEGHLLYEQYF | TGTGCCAGCAGTGAGGGACACCTTCTTTACGAGCAGTACTTC | TRBJ2-7 | TRBV6-1 | NA | NA
CASSRTEETQYF | TGTGCCAGCAGCCGGACTGAAGAGACCCAGTACTTC | TRBJ2-5 | TRBV2 | NA | NA
CASSFFSTSSTEAFF | TGTGCCAGCAGCTTCTTTTCGACATCGAGCACTGAAGCTTTCTTT | TRBJ1-1 | TRBV7-9 | NA | NA
CASSWPGTEAFF | TGTGCCAGTAGTTGGCCAGGCACTGAAGCTTTCTTT | TRBJ1-1 | TRBV19 | NA | NA
CASSIGEGLDTQYF | TGTGCCAGCAGCATCGGGGAGGGGCTGGATACGCAGTATTTT | TRBJ2-3 | TRBV9 | TRBD2 | NA
CASSVGQGALLEQYF | TGTGCCAGCAGCGTAGGACAGGGGGCTCTCCTCGAGCAGTACTTC | TRBJ2-7 | TRBV9 | TRBD1 | NA
CASSLPGSNQPQHF | TGCGCCAGCAGCCTTCCAGGTAGCAATCAGCCCCAGCATTTT | TRBJ1-5 | TRBV4-1 | NA | NA
CASSMTGPTEAFF | TGTGCCAGTAGTATGACAGGGCCCACTGAAGCTTTCTTT | TRBJ1-1 | TRBV19 | TRBD1 | NA
CASSRGGNYGYTF | TGTGCCAGCAGTAGGGGGGGGAACTATGGCTACACCTTC | TRBJ1-2 | TRBV6-5 | NA | NA
CASSVGAGDHYEQYF | TGTGCCAGCAGCGTAGGGGCGGGGGACCACTACGAGCAGTACTTC | TRBJ2-7 | TRBV9 | TRBD2 | NA
CASKRAGNSYEQYF | TGTGCCAGCAAGCGAGCGGGGAACTCCTACGAGCAGTACTTC | TRBJ2-7 | TRBV6-5 | TRBD2 | NA